This T cell receptor beta chain comes out of a study of blood T cell repertoires in COVID-19. Study overall: The analysed material was cDNA or gDNA that came from T cells, B-cell-depleted T cells, or PBMCs.

Original processing notes: Amplification of reference gene primers provided the estimated nucleated cell counts. The data were produced by immunoSEQ multiplex PCR, yet TCRdb's version contains in-frame clones alone and is incomplete. D and trimming were read from the DNA, whereas the V and J calls and clone size are those reported in that table. The repertoire consists of roughly 160,000 clones, with about 88% occurring once and the leading ten covering over 5%. The J segment lost 7 bases and the V segment lost 6 bases, leaving 12 bases of the junction unmatched. The CDR3 runs 15 residues. CDR1 is LNHDA, CDR2 SQIVND, per germline (reference sequence). Enrolment of Seattle patients took place during active infection, and they were followed longitudinally.

This chain uses TRBV19 with TRBJ2-3, with 8 bases lining up with TRBD1. The sequence came from a woman in her fifties or sixties with COVID-19, enrolled during active disease. The sequencing sample was made of peripheral blood. CDR3 amino acids: CASRPARGLLNTQYF. As DNA, the CDR3 is TGTGCCAGTAGGCCGGCCAGGGGGCTTTTGAATACGCAGTATTTT.